The T cell receptor beta chain described here comes from a study of blood T cell repertoires in COVID-19. The data were produced by immunoSEQ multiplex PCR, yet TCRdb's version contains in-frame clones alone and is incomplete. The sample has about 480,000 clones; 80% to 90% are singletons. The germline CDR1 and CDR2 sequences are MNHEY and SVGAGI. The V segment lost 7 bases and the J segment 9 bases; nucleotides outside the gene matches: 6. CDR3 length: 13 amino acids. This chain joins TRBV6-5 and TRBJ1-3; 10 bases map to TRBD1. Sequencing was carried out using peripheral blood. This clonotype originated in a young man with COVID-19, enrolled during active disease. The DNA of the CDR3 is TGTGCCAGCACCCTGACAGGGGGCATCACCATATATTTT. Translated, it gives CASTLTGGITIYF.